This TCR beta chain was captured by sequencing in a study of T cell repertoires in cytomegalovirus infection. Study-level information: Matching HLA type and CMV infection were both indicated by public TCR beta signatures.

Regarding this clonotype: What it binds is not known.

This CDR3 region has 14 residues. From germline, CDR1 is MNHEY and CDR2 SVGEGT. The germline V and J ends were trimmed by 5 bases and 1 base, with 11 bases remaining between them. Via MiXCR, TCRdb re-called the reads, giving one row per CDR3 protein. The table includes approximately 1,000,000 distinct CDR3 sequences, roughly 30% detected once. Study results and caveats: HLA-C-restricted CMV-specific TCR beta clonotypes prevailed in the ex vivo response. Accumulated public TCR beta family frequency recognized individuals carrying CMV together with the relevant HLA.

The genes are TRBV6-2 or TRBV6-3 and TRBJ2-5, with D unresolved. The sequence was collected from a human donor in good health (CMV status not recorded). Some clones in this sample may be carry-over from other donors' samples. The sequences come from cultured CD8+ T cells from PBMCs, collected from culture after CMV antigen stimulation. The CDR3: CASSHPVLQETQYF. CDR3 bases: TGTGCCAGCAGTCACCCGGTACTCCAAGAGACCCAGTACTTC.